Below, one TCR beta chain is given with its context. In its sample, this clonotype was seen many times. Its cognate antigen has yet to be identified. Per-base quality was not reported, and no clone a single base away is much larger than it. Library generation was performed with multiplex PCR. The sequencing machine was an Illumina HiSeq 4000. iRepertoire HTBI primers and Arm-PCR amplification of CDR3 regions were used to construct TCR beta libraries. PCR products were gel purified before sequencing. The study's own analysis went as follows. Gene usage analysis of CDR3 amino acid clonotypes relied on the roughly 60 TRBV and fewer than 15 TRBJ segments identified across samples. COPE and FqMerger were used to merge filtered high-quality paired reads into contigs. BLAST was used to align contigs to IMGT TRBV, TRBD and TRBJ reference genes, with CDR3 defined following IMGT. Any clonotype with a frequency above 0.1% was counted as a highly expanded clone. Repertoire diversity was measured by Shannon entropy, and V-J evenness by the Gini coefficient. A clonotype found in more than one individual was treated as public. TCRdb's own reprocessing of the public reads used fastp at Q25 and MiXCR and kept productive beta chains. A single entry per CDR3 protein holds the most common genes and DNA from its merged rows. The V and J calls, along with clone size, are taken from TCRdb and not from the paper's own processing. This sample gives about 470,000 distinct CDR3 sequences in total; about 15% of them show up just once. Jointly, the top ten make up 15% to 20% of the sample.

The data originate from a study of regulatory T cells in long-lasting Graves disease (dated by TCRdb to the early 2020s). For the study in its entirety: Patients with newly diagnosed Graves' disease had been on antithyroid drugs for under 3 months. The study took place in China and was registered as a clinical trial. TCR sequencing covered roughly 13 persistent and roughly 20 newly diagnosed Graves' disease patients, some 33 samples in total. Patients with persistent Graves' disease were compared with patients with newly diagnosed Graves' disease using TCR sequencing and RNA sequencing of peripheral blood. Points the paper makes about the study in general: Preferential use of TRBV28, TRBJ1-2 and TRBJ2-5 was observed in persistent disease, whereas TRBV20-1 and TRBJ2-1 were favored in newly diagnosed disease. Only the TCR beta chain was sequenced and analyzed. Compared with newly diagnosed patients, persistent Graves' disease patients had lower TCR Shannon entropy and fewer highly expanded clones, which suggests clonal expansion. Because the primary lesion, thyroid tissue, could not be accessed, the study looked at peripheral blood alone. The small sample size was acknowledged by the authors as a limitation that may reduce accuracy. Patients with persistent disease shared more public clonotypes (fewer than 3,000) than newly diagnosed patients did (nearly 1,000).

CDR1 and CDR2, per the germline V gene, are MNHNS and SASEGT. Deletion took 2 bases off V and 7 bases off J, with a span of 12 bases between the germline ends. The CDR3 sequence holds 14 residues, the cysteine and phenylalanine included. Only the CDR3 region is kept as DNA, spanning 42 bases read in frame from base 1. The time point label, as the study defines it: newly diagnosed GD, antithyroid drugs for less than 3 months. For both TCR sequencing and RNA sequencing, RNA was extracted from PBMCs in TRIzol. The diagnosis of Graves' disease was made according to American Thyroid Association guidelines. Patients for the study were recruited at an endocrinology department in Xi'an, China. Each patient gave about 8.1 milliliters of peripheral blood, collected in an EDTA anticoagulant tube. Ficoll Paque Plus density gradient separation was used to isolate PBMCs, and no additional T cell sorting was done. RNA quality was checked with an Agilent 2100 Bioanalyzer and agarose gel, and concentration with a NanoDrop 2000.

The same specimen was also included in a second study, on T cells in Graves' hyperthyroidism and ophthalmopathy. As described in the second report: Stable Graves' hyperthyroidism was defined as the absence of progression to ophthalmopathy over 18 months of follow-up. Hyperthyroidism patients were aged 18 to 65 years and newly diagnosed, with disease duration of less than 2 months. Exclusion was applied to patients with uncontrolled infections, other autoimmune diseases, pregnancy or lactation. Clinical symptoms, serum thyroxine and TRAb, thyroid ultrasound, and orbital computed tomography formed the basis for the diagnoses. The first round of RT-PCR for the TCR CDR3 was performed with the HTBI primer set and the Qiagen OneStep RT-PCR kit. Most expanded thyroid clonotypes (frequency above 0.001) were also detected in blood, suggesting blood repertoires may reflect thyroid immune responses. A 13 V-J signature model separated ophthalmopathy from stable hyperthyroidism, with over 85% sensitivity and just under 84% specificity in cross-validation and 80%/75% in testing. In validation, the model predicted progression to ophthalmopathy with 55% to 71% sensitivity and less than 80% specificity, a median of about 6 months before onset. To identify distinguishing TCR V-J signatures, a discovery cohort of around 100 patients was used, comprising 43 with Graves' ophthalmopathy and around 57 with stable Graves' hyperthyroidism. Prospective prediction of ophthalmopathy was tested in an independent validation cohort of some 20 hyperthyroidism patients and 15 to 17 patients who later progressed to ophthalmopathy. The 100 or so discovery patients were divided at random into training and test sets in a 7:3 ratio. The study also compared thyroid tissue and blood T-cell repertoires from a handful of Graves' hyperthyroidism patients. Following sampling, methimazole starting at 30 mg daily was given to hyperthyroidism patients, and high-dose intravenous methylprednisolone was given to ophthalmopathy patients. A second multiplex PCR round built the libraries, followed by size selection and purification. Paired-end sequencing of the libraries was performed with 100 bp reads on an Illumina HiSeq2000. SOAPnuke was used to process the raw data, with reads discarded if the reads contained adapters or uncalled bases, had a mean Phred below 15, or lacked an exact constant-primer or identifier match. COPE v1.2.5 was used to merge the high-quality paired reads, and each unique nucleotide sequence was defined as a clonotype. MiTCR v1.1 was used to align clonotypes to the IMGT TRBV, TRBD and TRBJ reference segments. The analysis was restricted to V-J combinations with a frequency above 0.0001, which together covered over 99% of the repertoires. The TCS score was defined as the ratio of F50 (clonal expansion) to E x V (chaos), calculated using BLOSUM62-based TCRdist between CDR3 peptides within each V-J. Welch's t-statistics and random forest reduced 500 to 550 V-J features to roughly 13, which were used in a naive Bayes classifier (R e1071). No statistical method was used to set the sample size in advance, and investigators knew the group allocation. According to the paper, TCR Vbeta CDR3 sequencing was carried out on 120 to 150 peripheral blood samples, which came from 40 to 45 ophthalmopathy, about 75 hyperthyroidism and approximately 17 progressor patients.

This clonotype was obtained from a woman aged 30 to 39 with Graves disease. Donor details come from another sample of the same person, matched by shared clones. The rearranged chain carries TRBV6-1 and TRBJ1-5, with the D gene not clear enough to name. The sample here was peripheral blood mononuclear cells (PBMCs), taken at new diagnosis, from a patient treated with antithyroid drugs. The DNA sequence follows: TGTGCCAGCAGTGAACCTCAACCCAGGCAGCCCCAGCATTTT. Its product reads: CASSEPQPRQPQHF.